This T cell receptor beta chain is from a study of blood T cell repertoires in COVID-19. Whole-study context: The United States, Italy and Spain supplied acute and convalescent COVID-19 samples. Nucleic acid was either cDNA or gDNA, and it came from T cells, B-cell-depleted T cells, or PBMCs.

Authors' data handling: Reference gene primer amplification gave estimated nucleated cell counts. The protocol was immunoSEQ multiplex PCR, while the TCRdb copy is restricted to in-frame clones and leaves out a portion. The D gene and trimming were derived from the DNA, and the V and J assignments and clone size from that table. The table includes 68,000 or so clones, around 80% detected once. The germline V and J ends were trimmed by 4 bases and 6 bases, with 13 bases remaining between them. The CDR3 spans 12 residues. Germline CDR1 and CDR2: GTSNPN and SVGIG (reference sequence). This sequence joins TRBV30 and TRBJ2-7, with a tentative D call TRBD2 (6 bases). The sample was peripheral blood. The TCR originated in a human donor in a cohort sampled during active COVID-19. The CDR3 loop is CAWTLGGGEQYF. CDR3 DNA sequence: TGTGCCTGGACCCTGGGGGGTGGCGAGCAGTACTTC.